A single sample is the source of the 28 T cell receptor beta chains below, sequenced in a study of shared clonotypes between healthy human individuals. Clones were sequenced by immunoSEQ multiplex PCR, and TCRdb holds only the in-frame ones, with some missing. The table records about half a million clones, roughly 80% of them present only once. Sequencing used PBMCs. The receptors stem from a woman between 40 and 50 years old in good health. Some clones in this sample may be carry-over from other donors' samples.

This rearrangement joins TRBV19 to TRBJ2-7, with D tentatively TRBD2 (6 bases). V gave up 6 bases and J gave up 0 bases, with 15 bases separating them. This CDR3 is built from 15 residues. Germline assignment: CDR1 LNHDA and CDR2 SQIVND (reference sequence). CDR3 nucleotide sequence: TGTGCCAGTAGCCTGGGACTGGTCTCCTCCTACGAGCAGTACTTC. Translation: CASSLGLVSSYEQYF.

The sample holds one count of this clone. A read error is the likely source, as a far larger clone sits one nucleotide away. Other DNA sequences in this sample translate to the same CDR3. The gene calls are TRBV7-2 and TRBJ2-7; 7 nucleotides line up with TRBD2. J gave up 5 bases and V 6 bases, and 10 bases lay outside the gene matches. The CDR3 length is 14 residues. Germline V lookup: CDR1 SGHTA, CDR2 FQGNSA. CDR3 loop: CASSPGGFPNEQYF. CDR3 DNA sequence: TGTGCCAGCAGTCCCGGGGGGTTCCCCAACGAGCAGTACTTC.

The chain couples TRBV2 to TRBJ2-5; 10 positions match TRBD2. Germline lookup yields CDR1 SNHLY and CDR2 FYNNEI. The CDR3 is 14 amino acids. V shed 6 bases, J shed 5 bases, and the junction held 6 bases outside the gene matches. The CDR3 reads CASRLAGVEETQYF. The CDR3 DNA reads as TGTGCCAGCAGGCTAGCGGGAGTAGAGGAGACCCAGTACTTC.

A remark on this clone: It differs at one base from a far larger clone, so likely a read error. The rearrangement uses TRBV7-9 and TRBJ2-5, with D perhaps being TRBD1 or TRBD2 (6 bases each). The CDR3 totals 17 residues. CDR1 and CDR2 (germline): SEHNR, FQNEAQ (reference sequence). Trimming stripped 1 base from V and 5 bases from J, with 20 bases between. CDR3 nucleotides: TGTGCCAGCAGCTTAGTAAGGGGGGCGCCAGCACTTGAGACCCAGTACTTC. Its translation is CASSLVRGAPALETQYF.

This rearrangement joins TRBV10-1 to TRBJ2-7; no reliable D call. Germline CDR1 and CDR2: WNHNN and SYGVQD (reference sequence). The CDR3 totals 14 residues. V lost 0 bases and J 3 bases, leaving 9 bases between the germline ends. The CDR3 region is CASSESTRVYEQYF. The CDR3 DNA sequence: TGCGCCAGCAGTGAGTCCACAAGGGTCTACGAGCAGTACTTC.

The chain has TRBV2 and TRBJ2-5, with TRBD2 identical over 9 bases. The V gene's germline CDR1 is SNHLY and CDR2 FYNNEI. The CDR3 totals 14 residues. The V and J ends lost 3 bases and 5 bases, in that order; junction bases with no gene match: 4. The CDR3 spells CASSEREGRETQYF. CDR3 sequence (DNA): TGTGCCAGCAGTGAGCGGGAGGGCCGGGAGACCCAGTACTTC.

The chain recombines TRBV28 with TRBJ2-1, with 9 bases lining up with TRBD1. The CDR3 contains 15 residues. The V gene end was trimmed by 6 bases and the J gene end by 3 bases; junction bases not matched to a gene: 6. CDR1 and CDR2 (germline): MDHEN, SYDVKM. CDR3 protein: CASSADRGIYNEQFF. CDR3 DNA sequence: TGTGCCAGCAGCGCCGACAGGGGGATCTACAATGAGCAGTTCTTC.

The chain joins TRBV7-6 to TRBJ2-3; the match to TRBD2 covers 7 bases. There are 17 residues in the CDR3. The ends lost 0 bases at V and 3 bases at J; junction bases unmatched: 9. CDR1 is SGHVS, CDR2 FNYEAQ, per germline. CDR3 amino acids: CASSLATAGARTDTQYF. The CDR3 nucleotides are TGTGCCAGCAGCTTAGCGACTGCGGGAGCAAGGACAGATACGCAGTATTTT.

Notes on this clone: A read error is likely here: a far larger clone is one base away. Within the sample, other DNA sequences also encode this same CDR3. The chain couples TRBV27 to TRBJ2-5; no definite D call. Germline CDR1 MNHEY, CDR2 SMNVEV (reference sequence). V shed 6 bases and J shed 4 bases, with 6 bases lying between them. This CDR3 contains 11 residues. This CDR3 reads CASSLVETQYF. In nucleotides, the CDR3 is TGTGCCAGCAGCTTGGTAGAGACCCAGTACTTC.

The chain recombines TRBV5-4 with TRBJ2-5; D may be TRBD2 (6 bases). Germline V gene sequence: CDR1 SGHNT, CDR2 YYREEE (reference sequence). V was trimmed by 0 bases and J by 1 base, leaving 10 bases between them. The CDR3 extends over 15 amino acids. CDR3 sequence: CASSLEFGSQETQYF. The DNA for the CDR3 is TGTGCCAGCAGCTTGGAATTCGGGAGCCAAGAGACCCAGTACTTC.

This clone was seen repeatedly, ten times or more. This chain uses TRBV6-1 with TRBJ1-5; unclear D gene. Trimming pared 1 base from V and 2 bases from J, leaving 9 bases between. Germline CDR1 is MNHNS and CDR2 is SASEGT. The CDR3 is made up of 15 amino acids. Here the CDR3 DNA reads TGTGCCAGCAGTGAAGACGTCACAGGCAATCAGCCCCAGCATTTT. Translating gives CASSEDVTGNQPQHF.

This clone showed up many times. This rearrangement joins TRBV10-3 to TRBJ2-5, with D perhaps assigned TRBD1 or TRBD2 (5 bases each). The DNA matches TRBJ2-7 better at its end, which makes the J call doubtful. Germline CDR1 reads ENHRY; CDR2 reads SYGVKD. CDR3 length equals 14 residues. The CDR3 reads CAIAGGDLSYEQYF. The CDR3 DNA sequence: TGTGCCATCGCTGGGGGAGACCTCTCCTACGAGCAGTACTTC.

This chain connects TRBV30 to TRBJ2-7; possibly TRBD1 for D (6 bases). Germline V CDR1 and CDR2: GTSNPN, SVGIG (reference sequence). Trimming took 4 bases from V and 9 from J, leaving 19 bases between them. The CDR3 loop spans 13 amino acids. This chain's CDR3 is CAWNLGGPQTQYF. DNA for the CDR3: TGTGCCTGGAACCTAGGGGGACCCCAAACGCAGTACTTC.

The V and J genes are TRBV5-1 and TRBJ2-2; weak D call: TRBD1 (5 bases). V was shortened by 0 bases and J by 6 bases, with 6 bases between the two germline ends. The V gene's germline CDR1 is SGHRS and CDR2 YFSETQ. This CDR3 has 13 residues. The CDR3 DNA follows: TGCGCCAGCAGCTTGGGGGGCCCCGGGGAGCTGTTTTTT. Encoded protein: CASSLGGPGELFF.

The chain joins TRBV27 to TRBJ1-2; D may be TRBD1 (6 bases). Trimming pared 3 bases from V and 7 bases from J, leaving 18 bases between. CDR1 and CDR2 from the germline V gene are MNHEY and SMNVEV (reference sequence). This CDR3 has 15 residues. The CDR3 here is CASSFPPRGDCGYTF. The CDR3 nucleotides are TGTGCCAGCAGTTTCCCCCCTAGGGGGGACTGTGGCTACACCTTC.

This sequence joins TRBV5-4 and TRBJ2-2, with D possibly matching TRBD2 (6 bases). V was cut by 0 bases and J by 0 bases, with 12 bases left in between. The germline V gene has CDR1 SGHNT and CDR2 YYREEE (reference sequence). This CDR3 is 17 amino acids long. The CDR3 nucleotides are TGTGCCAGCAGCTTGGTTTTACGGGAGACGAACACCGGGGAGCTGTTTTTT. Translated, it gives CASSLVLRETNTGELFF.

The rearrangement uses TRBV11-2 and TRBJ2-7; 11 bases are a match to TRBD2. With 6 bases clipped from V and 0 bases from J, the junction kept 4 bases outside the gene matches. In germline, CDR1 is SGHAT, CDR2 FQNNGV. The length of the CDR3 is 15 residues. CDR3 sequence reads: CASSHSGRASYEQYF. CDR3 in DNA: TGTGCCAGCAGTCATAGCGGGAGGGCCTCCTACGAGCAGTACTTC.

The chain links TRBV6-6 to TRBJ2-5; 8 bases line up with TRBD2. The CDR3 extends over 13 amino acids. Looked up from germline, CDR1 is MNHNY and CDR2 is SVGAGI (reference sequence). The V segment lost 7 bases and the J segment 6 bases; nucleotides outside the gene matches: 7. The CDR3 here is CASTNSGTKTQYF. The CDR3 region has the DNA TGTGCCAGCACCAATAGCGGGACTAAGACCCAGTACTTC.

The chain uses TRBV5-1 and TRBJ1-1; 10 positions match TRBD1. The CDR3 covers 14 residues. The V gene end was trimmed by 4 bases and the J gene end by 5 bases; junction bases not matched to a gene: 5. CDR1 is SGHRS and CDR2 is YFSETQ in the germline V gene. CDR3 amino acids: CASSRGTGETEAFF. CDR3 in DNA: TGCGCCAGCAGCCGTGGGACAGGGGAAACTGAAGCTTTCTTT.

This chain connects TRBV7-8 to TRBJ2-6, with no clear D. The germline V and J ends were trimmed by 7 bases and 4 bases, with 8 bases remaining between them. The germline V gene encodes CDR1 SGHVS and CDR2 FQNEAQ. The CDR3 runs 13 residues. CDR3 DNA sequence: TGTGCCAGCAAGTCGGCAGGGGCCAACGTCCTGACTTTC. Translating it yields CASKSAGANVLTF.

This chain links TRBV4-3 with TRBJ2-7; 12 nucleotides line up with TRBD2. This CDR3 has 16 amino acids. Germline V gene sequence: CDR1 LGHNA, CDR2 YSLEER. J was trimmed by 4 bases and V by 4 bases; bases with no gene match: 8. DNA for the CDR3: TGCGCCAGCAGCCGCTCTCTAGCGGGAGGGCCGTACGAGCAGTACTTC. As protein: CASSRSLAGGPYEQYF.

The V call is TRBV9, the J call TRBJ2-1; D is undetermined. The CDR3 has 16 residues. Germline CDR1 reads SGDLS; CDR2 reads YYNGEE. V was shortened by 0 bases and J by 0 bases, with 10 bases between the two germline ends. The CDR3 loop reads CASSVGFSSSYNEQFF. As DNA, the CDR3 is TGTGCCAGCAGCGTAGGGTTCAGCAGCTCCTACAATGAGCAGTTCTTC.

This clone appeared a few times. V usage is TRBV29-1 and J usage is TRBJ2-1; D might be TRBD1 or TRBD2, each matching 5 bases. Germline loops: CDR1 SQVTM, CDR2 ANQGSEA. The V end lost 7 bases, the J end lost 7 bases, and 14 bases lay between the germline ends. The length of the CDR3 is 12 residues. CDR3 DNA sequence: TGCAGCGCCGAGGGGAATAATAATGAGCAGTTCTTC. As protein: CSAEGNNNEQFF.

V usage is TRBV7-2 and J usage is TRBJ2-2; TRBD2 matches 8 bases. CDR3 length: 19 residues. The J segment lost 1 base and the V segment lost 6 bases, leaving 16 bases of the junction unmatched. Germline V gene lookup returns CDR1 SGHTA and CDR2 FQGNSA. The CDR3 bases are TGTGCCAGCAGTAGAGCGGGAGCGAGAATTTCAGGGAACACCGGGGAGCTGTTTTTT. It is translated as CASSRAGARISGNTGELFF.

The chain employs TRBV5-6 and TRBJ1-1; unclear D gene. The germline gives CDR1 SGHDT, CDR2 YYEEEE. This CDR3 contains 15 residues. The V and J ends lost 0 bases and 4 bases respectively, with 13 bases between them. CDR3 bases: TGTGCCAGCAGCTTGGTTGGGGATTCCCTCACTGAAGCTTTCTTT. Its translation is CASSLVGDSLTEAFF.

V is TRBV19 and J is TRBJ2-7; TRBD2 matches 8 bases. The J segment lost 10 bases and the V segment lost 5 bases, leaving 10 bases of the junction unmatched. The CDR3 covers 13 residues. From germline, CDR1 is LNHDA and CDR2 SQIVND (reference sequence). CDR3 sequence: CASSRGGLLEQYF. The CDR3 DNA follows: TGTGCCAGTAGTCGGGGGGGACTCCTCGAACAGTACTTC.

As to this clone: It differs at one base from a far larger clone, so likely a read error. The V gene is TRBV29-1, the J gene TRBJ1-1, with D tentatively TRBD1 (5 bases). The germline V gene encodes CDR1 SQVTM and CDR2 ANQGSEA. CDR3 length: 14 residues. V was cut by 3 bases and J by 4 bases, with 15 bases left in between. The DNA for the CDR3 is TGCAGCGTTGAGAGGGGCAGCTCGAGCACTGAAGCTTTCTTT. Encoded protein: CSVERGSSSTEAFF.

Turning to this clone: One base separates it from a far larger clone, so it is likely a read error. This chain joins TRBV2 and TRBJ2-2; D ambiguous. V dropped 7 bases and J dropped 8 bases, with 8 bases sitting between them. The germline V gene encodes CDR1 SNHLY and CDR2 FYNNEI. The CDR3 length is 11 residues. The CDR3 sequence: CASTPCGELFF. The CDR3 nucleotides are TGTGCCAGCACCCCTTGTGGGGAGCTGTTTTTT.